This TCR beta chain was sequenced in a study of cytomegalovirus exposure and HLA in healthy donors (dated by TCRdb to 2015 to 2018). For context, the study as a whole: An earlier analysis of fewer than 750 of the donors reported roughly 300 Gb of sequence data and 95 million to 130 million unique TCR beta sequences obtained from roughly 170 million T cells. An early release that covered some 640 HLA-typed donors contained approximately 290 gigabases of sequencing data and roughly 84 million unique TCR sequences. Among the roughly 410 genotyped donors, around 79% belonged to the genetic ancestry cluster associated with self-reported Caucasian donors. The study aimed to test whether cataloging public T cell receptors could reveal signatures of past pathogen exposure. Using immunosequencing, the study profiled T cell repertoires from about 610 subjects and related those repertoires to cytomegalovirus serostatus. A separate validation cohort of roughly 130 different subjects was used in addition to the approximately 670-subject first cohort. To predict cytomegalovirus infection status, the study brought together high-throughput TCR immunosequencing, statistical association of individual TCRs with disease status, and machine learning. In a later analysis, previously published TCR beta repertoires from roughly 710 donors were re-analyzed and high-resolution HLA genotyping was added so that TCR occurrence patterns could be studied. Rather than drawing on any new phenotypic data, the later analysis identified candidate immune exposures from TCR beta sequences and the way those sequences occurred across donors. In an earlier analysis of about 590 of the donors, high-throughput TCR beta sequencing was used to judge whether each TCR beta V gene segment behaved as functional or pseudogenic. Alongside the repertoire data, information on donor age, sex, ethnicity and CMV serostatus was compiled. A later genetic analysis took genome-wide SNP genotypes for 398 of the 666 donors and used that subset as a discovery cohort. All discovery cohort repertoires had been generated using a single sequencing platform. HLA typing covered class I and class II loci at four-digit resolution. The number of typed donors differed by locus: about 629-630 for A, B, C, DRB1 and DQB1; some 540 for DQA1; 606 for DPA1; and about 450 for DPB1. About 5 DR-DQ haplotypes were handled as single units for association and clustering, since linkage in the cohort was strong. Among around 400 genotyped donors of the cohort, an average of approximately 240,000 unique TCR beta nucleotide sequences was sequenced per donor, of which approximately 18% were non-productive.

General conclusions and limits of the study: Broadly in line with IMGT annotations, most TCR beta V segments showed up in productive rearrangements about 90% or about 30% of the time in an earlier analysis of under 700 of the donors. Because counts were too low, about 15 rarely observed V segments, including chromosome 9 orphons, were left out of the earlier analysis of 500 to 750 of the donors. Because HLA typing was missing for some donors at each locus, association tests included only the typed subset. Correlated functional status among segregating V segments might reflect linkage disequilibrium, but an unknown experimental factor could not be ruled out. Roughly uniform sequencing depth across donors was assumed in presence/absence analyses, although this assumption may not hold. In a later analysis, most CMV-associated TCR beta chains were found to appear HLA-restricted, with HLA associations seemingly driven largely by CMV exposure. In a later analysis, the rate of TCR association differed among HLA loci, with DRB1 alleles having the most associated TCRs and HLA-C alleles having the fewest. Only TCR beta chains were sequenced in this cohort, and the absence of alpha or paired-chain data limited detectable features. According to a later analysis, parvovirus B19, influenza, CMV and Epstein-Barr virus appeared linked to several top co-occurrence clusters. A later genetic analysis associated a missense DCLRE1C variant with V-gene and J-gene trimming of TCR beta chains, and an independent cohort replicated the association. A group of highly shared sequence variants was considered likely to be a technical artifact of the sequencing pipeline. In a later analysis, around 17,000 TCR beta sequences were associated with specific HLA alleles at a false discovery rate of 0.05. Immune exposure information for the cohort was limited to CMV serostatus. When HLA alleles, especially DR and DQ, strongly co-occurred, attributing TCR associations to individual alleles was difficult. A further reported finding was that TCR beta sequences accurately predicted the HLA-A and HLA-B alleles for most subjects in the first cohort. Cytomegalovirus status was reported to be diagnosed by the classifier with high specificity and sensitivity in both the original and validation cohorts. In the study, 150 to 200 TCR beta chains were listed as associated with cytomegalovirus. A few of the identified cytomegalovirus-associated TCR beta chains were confirmed in vitro to be specific for cytomegalovirus antigens. According to the authors, the approach could potentially be generalized to other disease states and immunological phenotypes. Most TCR sequences were seen in very few donors, while some public TCRs were found in many individuals. Compared with equally common non-associated chains, HLA-associated TCR beta chains in a later analysis were more clonally expanded and had lower generation probabilities. Some IMGT-functional V segments, including TRBV6-2 and TRBV6-3, could not be told apart with the 87-base-pair reads, so those segments were excluded. According to a later genetic analysis, donors in an Asian-associated ancestry cluster had fewer N-insertions in productive TCRs than the approximately 630-donor mean.

The library was produced with the immunoSEQ multiplex PCR assay. For the multiplex PCR, a mixture combining 60 forward primers for TCR Vbeta segments and 13 reverse primers for TCR Jbeta segments was used. The CDR3 region of rearranged TCR beta genes was amplified from genomic DNA with a multiplex PCR assay. The Illumina HiSeq System was used to sequence the amplified TCR beta libraries as 87-base-pair reads. The published analysis was carried out like this. Across the 500 to 850 repertoires, a later analysis counted approximately 83 million unique TCR beta chains, roughly 11 million of which were shared by at least two donors. Raw reads were error-corrected and collapsed into unique sequences by a nearest-neighbor algorithm in which closely related sequences were merged to remove PCR and sequencing errors. Alignment of CDR3 sequences to IMGT reference sequences was used to assign V, D and J gene segments. For a sequence to be retained, a match of at least six nucleotides to both a V gene segment and a J gene segment was required. Rearrangements were called productive when the CDR3 lacked stop codons and stayed in frame with V and J; all others were non-productive. Following IMGT convention, CDR3 was defined as the stretch from the second conserved V-encoded cysteine to the conserved J-encoded phenylalanine. The earlier analysis of more than 450 of the donors excluded sequences that lacked an unambiguous match to a single V gene segment. An earlier analysis of some 500 of the donors classified V segments as functional when productive rearrangements were above 56.7% and as segregating when the standard deviation between donors was above 5%. A statistical classification framework was built for diagnosing cytomegalovirus status from the catalog of TCR beta chain sequences. V and J gene assignment, in a later analysis, came from comparing TCR nucleotide sequences with IMGT/GENE-DB human TR gene sequences. The TCRdist pipeline was used in a later analysis to assign CDR3 sequences and most-parsimonious VDJ recombination scenarios. In a later analysis, every TCR beta chain was defined by the combination of its CDR3 amino acid sequence and its V-gene family, and reads without a unique V-gene family were dropped. To address suspected cross-contamination and a sequencing artifact, a later analysis removed around 590 highly shared, low-generation-probability nucleotide sequences. For each public chain, a later analysis derived a clonal expansion index from normalized ranks of inferred template counts within each repertoire. A later analysis computed generation probabilities with a VDJ recombination model fitted to out-of-frame rearrangements, and checked the results against IGoR. A later analysis scored TCR-TCR, TCR-HLA and TCR-CMV co-occurrence with hypergeometric tests, applying a repertoire-size bias correction to TCR pairs. False discovery rates were estimated in a later analysis by permuting HLA or CMV assignments 20 times. A later analysis grouped co-occurring TCRs with DBSCAN, adding TCRdist sequence similarity when clustering within HLA-allele-positive subsets. Repertoires with fewer than 30,000 or more than 120,000 public chains, plus five repertoires with anomalous nucleotide sharing, were excluded from co-occurrence clustering. Drawn from immuneACCESS, this table holds only the in-frame rearrangements with V and J called that TCRdb kept. Clones are partly lost; checked studies trace under half to an unresolved V gene and leave the rest unexplained. The DNA gave D and trimming, while V, J and clone size come from that table. The sample contains under 45,000 clones, 70% to 85% of them found a single time. More than 1.2% of the sample is in the top ten clones.

The cohort consisted of 600 to 750 healthy bone marrow donors. All cohort members were sampled while nominally healthy, although unrecorded immune exposures were likely present. The donor tested CMV seronegative and was one of the 352 seronegative cohort members. A peripheral blood sample was provided by each donor, and peripheral blood mononuclear cells were used for TCR beta sequencing. The Qiagen DNeasy Blood Extraction Kit was used to extract genomic DNA from the blood cell samples. With regard to this clone: Its antigen remains unidentified. The sample holds no much larger clone one base away, and base qualities are not on file.

From cysteine to phenylalanine, the CDR3 is 11 amino acids long. The entry retains the CDR3 DNA only, 33 bases that are in frame from base 1. The CDR1 and CDR2 encoded by the germline V gene (reference sequence) are SEHNR and FQNEAQ. Recombination linked TRBV7-9 to TRBJ2-5, with no confident D gene call. The DNA end is more similar to TRBJ2-7, so the J call may be wrong. Sequencing was carried out using PBMCs. This receptor was taken from a man in his thirties or forties in good health and CMV-seronegative. The DNA sequence follows: TGTGCCAGCGAAAAAGGCGGCGAGCAGTACTTC. Translated, this is CASEKGGEQYF.